Following are 23 T cell receptor beta chains from one sample sequenced in a study of cytomegalovirus exposure and HLA in healthy donors. Both 60 Vbeta primers and 13 Jbeta primers went into the PCR. TCRdb keeps only in-frame clones here, not all; method: immunoSEQ multiplex PCR. The repertoire includes about 120,000 clones, roughly 80% of them detected once, and roughly 31% sits in the top ten. The specimen sequenced was PBMCs. The source is a man between 60 and 75 years old in good health and CMV-seropositive.

This clone has only one observation. The DNA of the CDR3 is TGTGCCAGCTCACCTTTTGCCGGGACAGCTGGAAACACCATATATTTT. The encoded protein is CASSPFAGTAGNTIYF. The chain couples TRBV18 to TRBJ1-3; 7 bases fit TRBD1. J was trimmed by 2 bases and V by 3 bases; bases with no gene match: 7. This CDR3 spans 16 amino acids. CDR1 and CDR2 from the germline V gene are KGHSH and LQKENI.

The chain employs TRBV9 and TRBJ2-7; 8 bases are shared with TRBD2. Germline V lookup: CDR1 SGDLS, CDR2 YYNGEE. Unmatched junction bases numbered 6, after V lost 4 bases and J lost 6 bases. This CDR3 region has 13 residues. The chain's CDR3 is CASSTGLAGEQYF. The CDR3 DNA reads as TGTGCCAGCAGCACCGGACTAGCAGGCGAGCAGTACTTC.

The V gene is TRBV2, the J gene TRBJ2-2, with D possibly being TRBD1 (5 bases). The CDR3 length is 14 residues. From germline, CDR1 is SNHLY and CDR2 FYNNEI. V lost 0 bases and J 4 bases, leaving 6 bases between the germline ends. The DNA for the CDR3 is TGTGCCAGCAGTGAAGCCAGGGCCACCGGGGAGCTGTTTTTT. This gives the protein CASSEARATGELFF.

This chain joins TRBV29-1 and TRBJ2-3, with 8 positions matching TRBD2. The CDR3 is 16 residues long. The trim removed 0 bases at V and 0 bases at J, leaving 5 bases unmatched. Germline lookup yields CDR1 SQVTM and CDR2 ANQGSEA. CDR3 DNA sequence: TGCAGCGTTGAAGATAGAGGCGGGAGGAGCACAGATACGCAGTATTTT. Residues: CSVEDRGGRSTDTQYF.

This chain connects TRBV21-1 to TRBJ1-1; the DNA was not compared with TRBD1, the D call given in the table. TRBV21-1 is shown as a pseudogene. The CDR3 runs 13 residues. DNA for the CDR3: TGTGCCAGCAGCGTCCGGGACAGGGGATGGGCTTTCTTT. Amino acids: CASSVRDRGWAFF.

This chain links TRBV18 with TRBJ2-3, with a possible D match to TRBD1 (6 bases). Trimming removed 4 bases at V and 0 bases at J, with 11 bases between. The CDR3 is made up of 15 amino acids. Germline CDR1 and CDR2: KGHSH and LQKENI. The CDR3 here is CASSRPGASTDTQYF. In nucleotides, the CDR3 is TGTGCCAGCTCACGGCCAGGGGCTAGCACAGATACGCAGTATTTT.

The chain has TRBV5-6 and TRBJ1-5; 7 bases fit TRBD1. Losses at the gene ends were 1 base for V and 3 bases for J; bases not matched to a gene: 7. The CDR3 totals 16 residues. Germline V gene lookup returns CDR1 SGHDT and CDR2 YYEEEE. In DNA, the CDR3 is TGTGCCAGCAGCTTGTGGGGACAGACCACCAATCAGCCCCAGCATTTT. It encodes CASSLWGQTTNQPQHF.

The V and J genes are TRBV15 and TRBJ2-4, with TRBD1 matching over 11 bases. The germline V gene encodes CDR1 LNHNV and CDR2 YYDKDF (reference sequence). There are 16 residues in the CDR3. Trimming at V came to 0 bases and at J to 5 bases, leaving 3 bases not matched to a gene. As DNA, the CDR3 is TGTGCCACCAGCAGAGATAGGGACAGGGGGGAAAACATTCAGTACTTC. This gives the protein CATSRDRDRGENIQYF.

This rearrangement joins TRBV29-1 to TRBJ1-2; perhaps TRBD1 as D (6 bases). Looked up from germline, CDR1 is SQVTM and CDR2 is ANQGSEA. Trimming took off 1 base at V and 5 bases at J, with 20 bases between the two ends. The CDR3 runs 16 residues. The DNA of the CDR3 is TGCAGCGTTGAAGTAGAAAAAAGGCAGGGGTGGTATGGCTACACCTTC. Amino acids: CSVEVEKRQGWYGYTF.

In its sample, this clone was seen a few times. The rearrangement links TRBV4-2 to TRBJ1-3, with D tentatively TRBD1 (6 bases). The CDR3 covers 16 residues. Trimming removed 1 base from V and 2 bases from J, with 12 bases in between. Germline V gene sequence: CDR1 LGHNA, CDR2 YNFKEQ. The CDR3 DNA sequence: TGTGCCAGCAGCCAAGCGGGGGGCGCGCCTGGAAACACCATATATTTT. It codes for CASSQAGGAPGNTIYF.

The rearrangement uses TRBV7-9 and TRBJ2-1; perhaps TRBD2 as D (5 bases). The CDR3 is 16 amino acids. Trimming removed 4 bases at V and 4 bases at J, with 17 bases between. The germline gives CDR1 SEHNR, CDR2 FQNEAQ (reference sequence). This CDR3 reads CASSSPRASGYNEQFF. The CDR3 nucleotides read TGTGCCAGCAGCTCACCCCGGGCCTCGGGGTACAATGAGCAGTTCTTC. The whole variable domain, remainder taken from reference TRBV7-9 and TRBJ2-1, is DTGVSQNPRHKITKRGQNVTFRCDPISEHNRLYWYRQTLGQGPEFLTYFQNEAQLEKSRLLSDRFSAERPKGSFSTLEIQRTEQGDSAMYLCASSSPRASGYNEQFFGPGTRLTVL.

V is TRBV23-1 and J is TRBJ1-5; tentative D call: TRBD1 (6 bases). TRBV23-1 is flagged as an ORF with uncertain function. The CDR3 totals 20 residues. Trimming left V 0 bases short and J 3 bases short, with 24 bases between. The CDR3 DNA reads as TGCGCCAGCAGTCAATCACTCCGGGACACCACTTCGACCTCCAATCAGCCCCAGCATTTT. Residues: CASSQSLRDTTSTSNQPQHF.

V usage is TRBV7-9 and J usage is TRBJ1-1, with D maybe TRBD1 (5 bases). CDR3 length: 13 residues. V lost 10 bases, J lost 4 bases, and 16 bases lay in between. The germline V gene has CDR1 SEHNR and CDR2 FQNEAQ (reference sequence). The CDR3 loop is CATGRGEVTEAFF. The CDR3 DNA reads TGTGCCACCGGCCGGGGGGAGGTCACTGAAGCTTTCTTT.

This sequence joins TRBV5-1 and TRBJ2-3; 9 bases agree with TRBD2. The CDR3 is 15 amino acids. Trimming at V came to 0 bases and at J to 2 bases, leaving 1 base not matched to a gene. Germline loops: CDR1 SGHRS, CDR2 YFSETQ. The CDR3 bases are TGCGCCAGCAGCTTGGTAGCGGGAGTCACAGATACGCAGTATTTT. Amino acid sequence: CASSLVAGVTDTQYF.

The rearrangement joins TRBV2 to TRBJ2-7, with a tentative D call TRBD1 (6 bases). The V end lost 5 bases, the J end lost 0 bases, and 11 bases lay between the germline ends. The germline V gene encodes CDR1 SNHLY and CDR2 FYNNEI. The CDR3 length is 14 residues. The CDR3 DNA reads TGTGCCAGCAGTAGGACAGCAAGCTCCTACGAGCAGTACTTC. This codes for CASSRTASSYEQYF.

The chain is built from TRBV27 and TRBJ1-6; D call uncertain. The ends were cut back, 3 bases at V and 0 bases at J, with 18 bases in the middle. The V gene's germline CDR1 is MNHEY and CDR2 SMNVEV (reference sequence). This CDR3 spans 19 amino acids. CDR3 nucleotide sequence: TGTGCCAGCAGTTTCTCGGGTATCAAAATAAGCTCCTATAATTCACCCCTCCACTTT. Its translation is CASSFSGIKISSYNSPLHF.

This sequence joins TRBV10-3 and TRBJ2-7, with 10 bases identical to TRBD1. Germline trimming cut 3 bases from V and 3 bases from J; bases unmatched to any gene: 8. The CDR3 consists of 16 residues. The germline CDR1 and CDR2 sequences are ENHRY and SYGVKD. The CDR3 region has the DNA TGTGCCATCAGTGACCCCACCCGGACAGGGGGCTACGAGCAGTACTTC. Translated: CAISDPTRTGGYEQYF.

J is TRBJ2-1 and V is TRBV13; 7 nucleotides match TRBD1. Germline assignment: CDR1 PRHDT and CDR2 FYEKMQ (reference sequence). Trimming removed 5 bases from V and 7 bases from J; junction bases left unmatched: 5. The CDR3 is made up of 13 amino acids. The CDR3 spells CASSLNRGNEQFF. The DNA of the CDR3 is TGTGCCAGCAGCCTAAACAGGGGAAATGAGCAGTTCTTC.

This clone was detected only a few times. The V call is TRBV27, the J call TRBJ2-7, with TRBD1 as a possible D gene (6 bases). Germline loops: CDR1 MNHEY, CDR2 SMNVEV (reference sequence). This CDR3 contains 19 residues. Trimming left V 5 bases short and J 4 bases short, with 30 bases between. CDR3 loop: CASSTTGHYGARGLYEQYF. CDR3 in DNA: TGTGCCAGCAGTACCACAGGGCATTACGGGGCTAGGGGCCTTTACGAGCAGTACTTC.

The chain couples TRBV7-9 to TRBJ1-2; the D gene is possibly TRBD1 (5 bases). The CDR3 is 13 amino acids. The V and J ends lost 2 bases and 7 bases respectively, with 11 bases between them. From germline, CDR1 is SEHNR and CDR2 FQNEAQ (reference sequence). The CDR3 reads CASSLLGTGGYTF. CDR3 in DNA: TGTGCCAGCAGCTTACTAGGGACTGGTGGCTACACCTTC.

The table lists this clone with a count of one. This chain links TRBV5-1 with TRBJ1-2; 11 nucleotides match TRBD1. V was pared by 2 bases and J by 5 bases, with 14 bases of the junction left unmatched. From germline, CDR1 is SGHRS and CDR2 YFSETQ. This CDR3 has 18 amino acids. CDR3 protein: CASSFQPGQGGLGYGYTF. The DNA of the CDR3 is TGCGCCAGCAGCTTTCAACCGGGACAGGGGGGACTTGGGTATGGCTACACCTTC.

This chain connects TRBV7-2 to TRBJ1-1; D is perhaps TRBD1 (5 bases). The ends were cut back, 5 bases at V and 7 bases at J, with 14 bases in the middle. CDR3 length: 13 residues. Germline V gives CDR1 SGHTA, CDR2 FQGNSA. The CDR3 DNA is TGTGCCAGCAGCCCCGGACACGGATTTGAAGCTTTCTTT. Translation: CASSPGHGFEAFF. The whole variable domain, remainder taken from reference TRBV7-2 and TRBJ1-1, is GAGVSQSPSNKVTEKGKDVELRCDPISGHTALYWYRQSLGQGLEFLIYFQGNSAPDKSGLPSDRFSAERTGGSVSTLTIQRTQQEDSAVYLCASSPGHGFEAFFGQGTRLTVV.

The CDR3 sequence is CASSLKGRSVSGNTIYF. The DNA for the CDR3 is TGTGCCAGCAGTTTAAAGGGGAGGTCAGTCTCTGGAAACACCATATATTTT. The chain combines TRBV28 with TRBJ1-3, with TRBD1 as a possible D gene (5 bases). This CDR3 is 17 amino acids long. Between the trimmed V and J ends, which lost 2 bases and 0 bases, there was a span of 14 bases. Germline V gene data show CDR1 as MDHEN and CDR2 as SYDVKM.